The 20 T cell receptor beta chains below come from one sample, sequenced in a study of CD8 T cells in ankylosing spondylitis. These receptors have no known antigen. A single record per CDR3 protein comes from TCRdb applying MiXCR to the 5' RACE reads. The sample has some 800,000 distinct CDR3 sequences; roughly 12% are singletons. Study-wide results and caveats: Among TCR beta sequences, a motif of several highly homologous variants appeared characteristic of ankylosing spondylitis blood.

Sequencing was done on a sample of blood, either unsorted or a sorted T cell fraction (not recorded which). Every receptor here comes from a male donor with ankylosing spondylitis.

This clonotype was picked up a small number of times. V and J are TRBV12-3 or TRBV12-4 and TRBJ1-5, with a tentative D call TRBD1 (5 bases). V shed 3 bases and J shed 7 bases, with 10 bases lying between them. The CDR3 loop spans 13 amino acids. The CDR3 region is CASSLSGLQPQHF. CDR3 DNA sequence: TGTGCCAGCAGTTTGTCAGGGTTACAGCCCCAGCATTTT.

J is TRBJ1-5 and V is TRBV20-1, with D uncertain. The germline gives CDR1 DFQATT, CDR2 SNEGSKA (reference sequence). CDR3 length equals 15 residues. Trimming left V 0 bases short and J 0 bases short, with 9 bases between. CDR3 in amino acids: CSAREDDYSNQPQHF. The CDR3 coding sequence is TGCAGTGCTAGAGAGGACGATTATAGCAATCAGCCCCAGCATTTT.

This clonotype was detected a few times. J is TRBJ2-7 and V is TRBV6-5; D unresolved. The CDR3 contains 12 residues. The V and J ends lost 8 bases and 6 bases respectively, with 14 bases between them. Germline V gives CDR1 MNHEY, CDR2 SVGAGI. CDR3 protein: CASHTPPREQYF. CDR3 DNA sequence: TGTGCCAGCCATACCCCACCACGCGAGCAGTACTTC.

This clonotype showed up just a few times. CDR3 nucleotide sequence: TGTGCCTGGACCTTTGGGACTAGCTACAATGAGCAGTTCTTC. Translation gives CAWTFGTSYNEQFF. V is TRBV30 and J is TRBJ2-1; 8 bases match TRBD2. The trim removed 4 bases at V and 3 bases at J, leaving 5 bases unmatched. From germline, CDR1 is GTSNPN and CDR2 SVGIG (reference sequence). The CDR3 contains 14 residues.

The CDR3 DNA reads as TGTGCCAGCAGCTTATATCTGGCCCACTCTGGAAACACCATATATTTT. Its translation: CASSLYLAHSGNTIYF. J is TRBJ1-3 and V is TRBV7-9, with unresolved D. V was trimmed by 2 bases and J by 0 bases, leaving 11 bases between them. The CDR3 is 16 amino acids. Per the germline V gene, CDR1 is SEHNR and CDR2 is FQNEAQ (reference sequence).

This clonotype was detected a few times. The chain employs TRBV7-2 and TRBJ2-5; TRBD1 matches at 8 bases. Germline CDR1 SGHTA, CDR2 FQGNSA. The ends lost 1 base at V and 4 bases at J; junction bases unmatched: 5. The CDR3 contains 15 residues. CDR3 amino acids: CASSLVGGTGETQYF. The CDR3 DNA follows: TGTGCCAGCAGCTTAGTAGGGGGGACAGGAGAGACCCAGTACTTC.

The genes are TRBV20-1 and TRBJ2-7; D is ambiguous. The germline V gene encodes CDR1 DFQATT and CDR2 SNEGSKA (reference sequence). This CDR3 comprises 13 residues. Trimming stripped 0 bases from V and 9 bases from J, with 15 bases between. The CDR3 bases are TGCAGTGCTAGAGATCGCAGGAACAACGGGCAGTACTTC. Encoded protein: CSARDRRNNGQYF.

This chain links TRBV6-2 or TRBV6-3 with TRBJ2-1; D uncertain. Per the germline V gene, CDR1 is MNHEY and CDR2 is SVGEGT. V was clipped by 6 bases and J by 8 bases, with 14 bases between them. The CDR3 runs 13 residues. CDR3 DNA sequence: TGTGCCAGCAGCCTACTTCTTGGGGATGAGCAGTTCTTC. This gives the protein CASSLLLGDEQFF.

The genes are TRBV5-1 and TRBJ2-6; TRBD1 matches 7 bases. V gave up 0 bases and J gave up 4 bases; unmatched junction bases: 7. The CDR3 totals 17 residues. Germline loops: CDR1 SGHRS, CDR2 YFSETQ. The CDR3 nucleotides read TGCGCCAGCAGCTTGGAGGGGACAGCCTACGGGGCCAACGTCCTGACTTTC. Encoded protein: CASSLEGTAYGANVLTF.

This clonotype has just a few counts. The rearrangement links TRBV24-1 to TRBJ2-2; 8 positions match TRBD1. The V and J ends lost 3 bases and 5 bases, in that order; junction bases with no gene match: 10. The CDR3 is 17 residues long. CDR1 is KGHDR, CDR2 SFDVKD, per germline. For the CDR3, the DNA is TGTGCCACCAGTGATACGGACAGGGCCGCCGGAACCGGGGAGCTGTTTTTT. Protein sequence: CATSDTDRAAGTGELFF.

This clonotype was observed a few times. This rearrangement joins TRBV12-3 or TRBV12-4 to TRBJ1-1; unclear D gene. Deletions cut 4 bases from V and 1 base from J, with 10 bases between. The CDR3 runs 14 residues. CDR3 coding DNA: TGTGCCAGCAGTTCTAGGGAGGGGAACACTGAAGCTTTCTTT. Its protein product is CASSSREGNTEAFF.

This sequence joins TRBV11-2 and TRBJ2-6; 10 bases line up with TRBD2. The CDR3 totals 21 residues. Germline assignment: CDR1 SGHAT and CDR2 FQNNGV. V lost 6 bases, J lost 0 bases, and 17 bases stayed unmatched. The CDR3 spells CASSLRSLVSGGYSGANVLTF. In nucleotides, the CDR3 is TGTGCCAGCAGTCTTAGGTCTCTGGTTAGCGGGGGGTACTCTGGGGCCAACGTCCTGACTTTC.

This clonotype has at least ten counts. This chain uses TRBV7-2 with TRBJ1-3; D ambiguous. CDR1 SGHTA and CDR2 FQGNSA come from the germline V gene. There are 13 residues in the CDR3. V was pared by 5 bases and J by 4 bases, with 9 bases between. The CDR3 DNA is TGTGCCAGCAGCGTTATCGGAGGAAACACCATATATTTT. Residues: CASSVIGGNTIYF.

Many counts were recorded for this clonotype. The chain combines TRBV7-2 with TRBJ1-1, with TRBD1 as a possible D gene (6 bases). Germline V gene data show CDR1 as SGHTA and CDR2 as FQGNSA. The CDR3 contains 15 residues. Trimming left V 3 bases short and J 5 bases short, with 16 bases between. CDR3 sequence (DNA): TGTGCCAGCAGCTTGGGGGCAGGGAGCGTTACTGAAGCTTTCTTT. This sequence encodes CASSLGAGSVTEAFF.

This clonotype was detected ten times or more. Written as DNA, the CDR3 is TGCAGCGTTGGGGACAGACTGAACACTGAAGCTTTCTTT. Its protein product is CSVGDRLNTEAFF. V usage is TRBV29-1 and J usage is TRBJ1-1; 7 nucleotides agree with TRBD1. The V and J ends lost 4 bases and 0 bases, in that order; junction bases with no gene match: 2. CDR1 and CDR2 from the germline V gene are SQVTM and ANQGSEA. CDR3 length: 13 amino acids. The full variable domain, in which reference TRBV29-1 and TRBJ1-1 provide the parts outside the CDR3, is SAVISQKPSRDICQRGTSLTIQCQVDSQVTMMFWYRQQPGQSLTLIATANQGSEATYESGFVIDKFPISRPNLTFSTLTVSNMSPEDSSIYLCSVGDRLNTEAFFGQGTRLTVV.

In its sample, this clonotype was seen many times. The V call is TRBV11-2, the J call TRBJ2-7; a possible D gene is TRBD1 (5 bases). Germline V gene sequence: CDR1 SGHAT, CDR2 FQNNGV. The ends were cut back, 1 base at V and 2 bases at J, with 9 bases in the middle. The CDR3 has 14 residues. CDR3 residues: CASSLGREAYEQYF. CDR3 nucleotide sequence: TGTGCCAGCAGCTTAGGCAGGGAAGCCTACGAGCAGTACTTC.

This clonotype came up many times. The chain is built from TRBV20-1 and TRBJ2-7; the D gene could be TRBD1 or TRBD2 (6 bases each). CDR1 and CDR2 from the germline V gene are DFQATT and SNEGSKA (reference sequence). Trimming took off 1 base at V and 5 bases at J, with 15 bases between the two ends. The CDR3 is made up of 14 amino acids. CDR3 sequence: CSARGGRGRDEQYF. The CDR3 nucleotides read TGCAGTGCTAGAGGGGGGCGGGGAAGAGACGAGCAGTACTTC.

This clonotype has just a few counts. V is TRBV19 and J is TRBJ2-3; D perhaps matches TRBD1 (6 bases). V shed 3 bases and J shed 4 bases, with 23 bases lying between them. CDR1 is LNHDA, CDR2 SQIVND, per germline (reference sequence). The CDR3 totals 18 residues. CDR3 sequence (DNA): TGTGCCAGTAGTATCCAGGGGCAGGGGTCGTCCCGTGCAGATACGCAGTATTTT. It translates to CASSIQGQGSSRADTQYF. The full variable domain, with the rest looked up from reference TRBV19 and TRBJ2-3, is DGGITQSPKYLFRKEGQNVTLSCEQNLNHDAMYWYRQDPGQGLRLIYYSQIVNDFQKGDIAEGYSVSREKKESFPLTVTSAQKNPTAFYLCASSIQGQGSSRADTQYFGPGTRLTVL.

This clonotype was observed at least ten times. The V gene is TRBV20-1, the J gene TRBJ1-4, with 11 bases aligning to TRBD1. With V trimmed by 5 bases and J by 11 bases, 7 bases remained unmatched. Germline V CDR1 and CDR2: DFQATT, SNEGSKA (reference sequence). The CDR3 runs to 13 residues. Written as DNA, the CDR3 is TGCAGTGCTTACGGGACAGGGGGGGGGAAACTGTTTTTT. Amino acid sequence: CSAYGTGGGKLFF.

This clonotype was detected only a few times. J is TRBJ1-5 and V is TRBV6-2 or TRBV6-3; tentatively, D is TRBD1 (5 bases). The germline V and J ends were trimmed by 7 bases and 4 bases, with 11 bases remaining between them. The CDR3 is 13 residues long. Germline assignment: CDR1 MNHEY and CDR2 SVGEGT. CDR3 coding DNA: TGTGCCAGCACCAGGGACCTTAATCAGCCCCAGCATTTT. Amino acid sequence: CASTRDLNQPQHF.